The sequence of this T cell receptor beta chain was determined in a study of blood T cell repertoires in COVID-19. Study-level background: Sites in the United States, Italy and Spain provided acute and convalescent COVID-19 samples. Sample material is recorded as cDNA or gDNA derived from T cells, B-cell-depleted T cells, or PBMCs.

Original processing methods: Estimation of nucleated cell counts was performed using reference gene primer amplification. Profiled with immunoSEQ multiplex PCR; TCRdb holds only in-frame clones, not every one. Clone size and the V and J calls come from that table; the DNA yielded D and trimming. In the table there are fewer than 350,000 clones, approximately 90% of which are singletons. Germline V gives CDR1 SGHDT, CDR2 YYEEEE. Trimming took 3 bases from V and 5 from J, leaving 4 bases between them. The CDR3 extends over 11 amino acids. V is TRBV5-6 and J is TRBJ2-3, with D uncertain. This TCR came from a woman aged 55 to 70 with COVID-19, enrolled during active disease. Input material: peripheral blood. For the CDR3, the DNA is TGTGCCAGCAGCTCTTTAGATACGCAGTATTTT. This gives the protein CASSSLDTQYF. Full variable domain (missing parts from reference TRBV5-6 and TRBJ2-3): DAGVTQSPTHLIKTRGQQVTLRCSPKSGHDTVSWYQQALGQGPQFIFQYYEEEERQRGNFPDRFSGHQFPNYSSELNVNALLLGDSALYLCASSSLDTQYFGPGTRLTVL.